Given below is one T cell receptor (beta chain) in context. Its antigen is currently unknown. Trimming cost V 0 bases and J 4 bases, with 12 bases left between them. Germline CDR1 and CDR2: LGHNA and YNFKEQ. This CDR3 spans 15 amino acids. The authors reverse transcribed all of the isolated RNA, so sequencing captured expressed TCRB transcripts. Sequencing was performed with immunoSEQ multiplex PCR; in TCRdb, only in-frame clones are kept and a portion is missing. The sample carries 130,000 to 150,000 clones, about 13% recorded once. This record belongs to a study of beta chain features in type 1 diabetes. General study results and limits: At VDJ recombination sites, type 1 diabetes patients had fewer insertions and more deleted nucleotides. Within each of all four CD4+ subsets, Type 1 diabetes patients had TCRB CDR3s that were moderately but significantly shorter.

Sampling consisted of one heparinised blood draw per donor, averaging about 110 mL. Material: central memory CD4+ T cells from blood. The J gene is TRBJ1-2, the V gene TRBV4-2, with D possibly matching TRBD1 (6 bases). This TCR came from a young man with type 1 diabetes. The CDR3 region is CASSQDRGQTYGYTF. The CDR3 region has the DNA TGTGCCAGCAGCCAAGATCGAGGACAGACCTATGGCTACACCTTC.